A single TCR beta chain is shown here with its context. Its specificity is unknown. TCRdb recomputed calls from the 5' RACE reads with MiXCR, one row per CDR3 protein. The sample lists about 560,000 distinct CDR3 sequences, roughly 22% seen once, with roughly 9.1% in the top ten. This sample was included in a study of T-cell memory formation after mild COVID-19. Overall study: TCR clusters were mostly confined to one donor each. Study-level points and caveats: Largely, contracting CD4+ clones fell within CM and EM, and contracting CD8+ clones within EMRA. Still unconfirmed is whether the second-wave clones peaking on day 37 recognized SARS-CoV-2.

Sequencing used PBMCs or a T cell subset sorted from them (not recorded which). The sequence was collected from an adult woman who had mild COVID-19 (a few samples of this study predate the infection). Cell type and time point are not known.

This CDR3 is CATSDLTTGLPTDTQYF. Written as DNA, the CDR3 is TGTGCCACCAGTGATTTGACGACAGGACTACCCACAGATACGCAGTATTTT. The chain employs TRBV24-1 and TRBJ2-3, with D perhaps assigned TRBD1 or TRBD2 (6 bases each). V lost 0 bases to trimming and J lost 2 bases, with 14 bases between them. This CDR3 is built from 17 residues. Germline V gives CDR1 KGHDR, CDR2 SFDVKD.